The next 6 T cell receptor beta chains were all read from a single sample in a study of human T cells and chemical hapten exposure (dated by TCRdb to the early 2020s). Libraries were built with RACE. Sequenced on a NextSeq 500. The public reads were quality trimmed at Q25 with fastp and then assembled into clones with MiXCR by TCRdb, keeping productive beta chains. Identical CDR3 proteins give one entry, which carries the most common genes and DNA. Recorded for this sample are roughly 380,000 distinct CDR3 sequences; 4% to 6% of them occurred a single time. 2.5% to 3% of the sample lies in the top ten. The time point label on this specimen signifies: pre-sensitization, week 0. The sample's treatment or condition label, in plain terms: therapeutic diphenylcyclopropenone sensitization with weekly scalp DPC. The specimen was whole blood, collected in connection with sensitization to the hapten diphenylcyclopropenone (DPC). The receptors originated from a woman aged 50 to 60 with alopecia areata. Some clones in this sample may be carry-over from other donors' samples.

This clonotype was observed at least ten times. The CDR3 is CASTNINTEAFF. The CDR3, as DNA: TGTGCCAGCACTAACATTAACACTGAAGCTTTCTTT. V is TRBV6-6 and J is TRBJ1-1, with unresolved D. Trimming removed 7 bases from V and 2 bases from J, with 8 bases in between. CDR3 length: 12 amino acids. CDR1 MNHNY and CDR2 SVGAGI come from the germline V gene (reference sequence).

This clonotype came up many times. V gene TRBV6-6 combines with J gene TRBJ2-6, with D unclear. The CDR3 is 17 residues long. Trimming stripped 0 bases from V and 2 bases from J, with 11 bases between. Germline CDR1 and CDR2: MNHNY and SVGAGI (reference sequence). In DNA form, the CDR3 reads TGTGCCAGCAGTTACTCGAAGGGTTCCCCTGGGGCCAACGTCCTGACTTTC. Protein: CASSYSKGSPGANVLTF.

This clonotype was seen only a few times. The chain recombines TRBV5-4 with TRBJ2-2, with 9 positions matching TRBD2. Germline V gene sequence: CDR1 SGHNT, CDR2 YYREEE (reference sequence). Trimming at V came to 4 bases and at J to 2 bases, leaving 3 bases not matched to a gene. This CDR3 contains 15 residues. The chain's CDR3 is CASSHSGRNTGELFF. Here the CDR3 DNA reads TGTGCCAGCAGCCATAGCGGGAGAAACACCGGGGAGCTGTTTTTT.

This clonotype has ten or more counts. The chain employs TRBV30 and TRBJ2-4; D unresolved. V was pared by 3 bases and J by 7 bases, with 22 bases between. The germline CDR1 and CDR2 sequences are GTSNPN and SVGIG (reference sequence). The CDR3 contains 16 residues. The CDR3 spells CAWRGPGPTVGNIQYF. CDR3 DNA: TGTGCCTGGAGAGGTCCGGGCCCCACCGTCGGGAACATTCAGTACTTC.

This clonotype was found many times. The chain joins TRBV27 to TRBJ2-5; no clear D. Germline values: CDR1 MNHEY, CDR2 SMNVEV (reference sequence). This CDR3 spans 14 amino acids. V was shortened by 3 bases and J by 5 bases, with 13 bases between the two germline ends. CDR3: CASSLTGRPETQYF. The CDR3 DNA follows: TGTGCCAGCAGTTTGACCGGCAGGCCGGAGACCCAGTACTTC.

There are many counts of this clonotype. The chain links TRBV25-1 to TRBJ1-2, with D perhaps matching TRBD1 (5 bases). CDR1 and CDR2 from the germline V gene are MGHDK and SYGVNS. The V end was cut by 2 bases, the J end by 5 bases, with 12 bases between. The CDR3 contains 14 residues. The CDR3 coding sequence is TGTGCCAGCAGTGAAGCCGGGACTGCTTATGGCTACACCTTC. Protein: CASSEAGTAYGYTF.